What follows are 10 T cell receptor beta chains derived from one specimen sequenced in a study of blood T cell repertoires in COVID-19. Sequenced by immunoSEQ multiplex PCR; TCRdb stores in-frame clones only, minus some. Among fewer than 300,000 clones listed, 88% were seen once. Material for sequencing was PBMCs or T cells enriched from blood (not recorded which). The receptors originated from a woman aged 40 to 55 with acute COVID-19.

The genes are TRBV28 and TRBJ2-3, with a tentative D call TRBD1 (6 bases). CDR1 and CDR2 (germline): MDHEN, SYDVKM. The CDR3 contains 14 residues. Trimming took off 5 bases at V and 4 bases at J, with 13 bases between the two ends. CDR3 in DNA: TGTGCCAGCAGTCTACAGGGTTTCTCAGATACGCAGTATTTT. Protein product: CASSLQGFSDTQYF. Variable domain in full (rest from reference TRBV28 and TRBJ2-3): DVKVTQSSRYLVKRTGEKVFLECVQDMDHENMFWYRQDPGLGLRLIYFSYDVKMKEKGDIPEGYSVSREKKERFSLILESASTNQTSMYLCASSLQGFSDTQYFGPGTRLTVL.

This clone was found a few times. This chain links TRBV4-1 with TRBJ2-1, with TRBD1 matching 10 bases. The length of the CDR3 is 14 residues. Per the germline V gene, CDR1 is MGHRA and CDR2 is YSYEKL. The junction had 1 base not matched to a gene; V was cut back by 4 bases and J by 4 bases. CDR3 coding DNA: TGCGCCAGCAGCCCGGGACAGGGGTACAATGAGCAGTTCTTC. The encoded protein is CASSPGQGYNEQFF.

The V and J genes are TRBV28 and TRBJ2-1; D is possibly TRBD1 (5 bases). The germline V gene encodes CDR1 MDHEN and CDR2 SYDVKM. This CDR3 is 16 amino acids long. The V end was cut by 4 bases, the J end by 0 bases, with 13 bases between. This chain's CDR3 is CASSSMTEISYNEQFF. CDR3 sequence (DNA): TGTGCCAGCAGTTCGATGACAGAGATCTCCTACAATGAGCAGTTCTTC.

The chain has TRBV28 and TRBJ2-1; a possible D gene is TRBD2 (6 bases). This CDR3 is 14 amino acids long. Trimming took 3 bases from V and 4 from J, leaving 10 bases between them. The germline CDR1 and CDR2 sequences are MDHEN and SYDVKM. The CDR3 sequence is CASSFDGGYNEQFF. Here the CDR3 DNA reads TGTGCCAGCAGTTTCGATGGGGGGTACAATGAGCAGTTCTTC.

CDR3 loop: CASSPLAGEQFF. The CDR3 DNA reads as TGTGCCAGCTCACCCCTAGCGGGCGAGCAGTTCTTC. The rearrangement joins TRBV18 to TRBJ2-1; 8 nucleotides align to TRBD2. In germline, CDR1 is KGHSH, CDR2 LQKENI. The CDR3 length is 12 residues. The ends lost 3 bases at V and 10 bases at J; junction bases unmatched: 2.

This sequence joins TRBV19 and TRBJ2-1, with D perhaps matching TRBD2 (6 bases). Germline lookup yields CDR1 LNHDA and CDR2 SQIVND (reference sequence). The ends were cut back, 6 bases at V and 5 bases at J, with 14 bases in the middle. The CDR3 extends over 14 amino acids. CDR3 bases: TGTGCCAGTAGGGATCCGGGACTCAACAATGAGCAGTTCTTC. Its translation is CASRDPGLNNEQFF.

This chain links TRBV9 with TRBJ2-5; 7 bases map to TRBD2. From germline, CDR1 is SGDLS and CDR2 YYNGEE. The CDR3 is 16 residues long. Trimming removed 3 bases from V and 4 bases from J; junction bases left unmatched: 12. The CDR3 region has the DNA TGTGCCAGCAGCGAGAGGGTAGAAGGGGAGGGAGAGACCCAGTACTTC. Residues: CASSERVEGEGETQYF.

The chain joins TRBV7-8 to TRBJ2-1, with 7 nucleotides matching TRBD1. Looked up from germline, CDR1 is SGHVS and CDR2 is FQNEAQ. The CDR3 has 17 residues. V lost 2 bases and J lost 2; bases outside the gene matches: 9. The CDR3 sequence is CASSLMWWQGAYNEQFF. In DNA form, the CDR3 reads TGTGCCAGCAGCTTAATGTGGTGGCAGGGGGCCTACAATGAGCAGTTCTTC.

The chain recombines TRBV2 with TRBJ1-2; no firm D call. Germline values: CDR1 SNHLY, CDR2 FYNNEI. The CDR3 has 12 residues. The V end lost 1 base, the J end lost 8 bases, and 8 bases lay between the germline ends. The CDR3 DNA reads as TGTGCCAGCAGTGAAGGGGCTTGGGGCTACACCTTC. This sequence encodes CASSEGAWGYTF.

This clone was observed a single time. This chain connects TRBV30 to TRBJ2-3, with 7 bases that match TRBD2. Trimming at V came to 2 bases and at J to 5 bases, leaving 7 bases not matched to a gene. The CDR3 sequence is 14 residues long. Germline V gene lookup returns CDR1 GTSNPN and CDR2 SVGIG (reference sequence). CDR3 bases: TGTGCCTGGAGTCGGGGGGAGGGCTTAGATACGCAGTATTTT. This gives the protein CAWSRGEGLDTQYF.